The clone carrying this TCR beta chain came up a few times. The target antigen is unknown. Time point described: sample taken at primary tumor resection. Unsorted tumor, nontumor lung tissue or cryopreserved PBMC supplied the whole RNA. The donors comprised approximately 72 untreated early-stage non-small cell lung cancer patients. This record comes from a study of spatial heterogeneity in lung cancer. Study overall: Among detected sequences, beta-chain ones consistently exceeded alpha-chain ones in number. General study findings and limits: Ubiquitous expanded tumor TCRs surfaced in blood more at resection than they did at follow-up.

Each molecule of TCR cDNA was tagged with one unique molecular identifier. From the 5' RACE reads, TCRdb called clonotypes with MiXCR, one entry per CDR3 protein. The profile shows 20,000 to 25,000 distinct CDR3 sequences, around 5% of them singletons. J was trimmed by 7 bases and V by 7 bases; bases with no gene match: 5. The CDR3 covers 13 residues. Germline loops: CDR1 MNHNY, CDR2 SVGAGI (reference sequence). The chain links TRBV6-6 to TRBJ1-5, with 9 bases matching TRBD1. This TCR was recovered from a male donor with early-stage non-small cell lung cancer. The sequences come from PBMCs, collected at surgery. In nucleotides, the CDR3 is TGTGCCAGCATCGGGACAGGGAGCCAGCCCCAGCATTTT. The encoded protein is CASIGTGSQPQHF.